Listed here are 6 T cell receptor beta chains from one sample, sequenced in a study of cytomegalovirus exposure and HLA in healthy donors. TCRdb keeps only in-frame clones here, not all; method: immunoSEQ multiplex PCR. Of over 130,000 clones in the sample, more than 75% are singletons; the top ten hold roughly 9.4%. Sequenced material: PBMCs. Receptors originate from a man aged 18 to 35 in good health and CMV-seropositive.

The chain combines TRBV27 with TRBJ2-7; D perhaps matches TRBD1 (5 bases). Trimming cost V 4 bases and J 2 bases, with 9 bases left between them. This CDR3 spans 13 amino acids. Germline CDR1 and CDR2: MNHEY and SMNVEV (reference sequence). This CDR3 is CASSWGGTYEQYF. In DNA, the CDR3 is TGTGCCAGCAGTTGGGGCGGTACCTACGAGCAGTACTTC.

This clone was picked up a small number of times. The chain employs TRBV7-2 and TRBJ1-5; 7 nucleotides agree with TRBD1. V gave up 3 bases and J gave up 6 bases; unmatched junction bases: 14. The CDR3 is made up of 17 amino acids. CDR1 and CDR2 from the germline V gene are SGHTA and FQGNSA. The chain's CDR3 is CASSFALNRGFSQPQHF. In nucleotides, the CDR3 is TGTGCCAGCAGCTTTGCATTGAACAGGGGATTTAGTCAGCCCCAGCATTTT. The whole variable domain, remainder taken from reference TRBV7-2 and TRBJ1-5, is GAGVSQSPSNKVTEKGKDVELRCDPISGHTALYWYRQSLGQGLEFLIYFQGNSAPDKSGLPSDRFSAERTGGSVSTLTIQRTQQEDSAVYLCASSFALNRGFSQPQHFGDGTRLSIL.

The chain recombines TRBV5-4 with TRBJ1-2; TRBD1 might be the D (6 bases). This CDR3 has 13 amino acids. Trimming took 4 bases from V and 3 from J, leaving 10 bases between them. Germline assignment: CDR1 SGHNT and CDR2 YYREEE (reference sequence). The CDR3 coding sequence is TGTGCCAGCAGCCAAGGACAGTACTATGGCTACACCTTC. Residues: CASSQGQYYGYTF.

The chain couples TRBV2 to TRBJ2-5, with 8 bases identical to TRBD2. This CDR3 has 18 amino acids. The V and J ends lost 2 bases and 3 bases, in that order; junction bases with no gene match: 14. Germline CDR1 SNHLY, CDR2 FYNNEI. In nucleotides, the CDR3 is TGTGCCAGCAGTGAACCGGGACTAGGGATGAATACCAAAGAGACCCAGTACTTC. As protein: CASSEPGLGMNTKETQYF.

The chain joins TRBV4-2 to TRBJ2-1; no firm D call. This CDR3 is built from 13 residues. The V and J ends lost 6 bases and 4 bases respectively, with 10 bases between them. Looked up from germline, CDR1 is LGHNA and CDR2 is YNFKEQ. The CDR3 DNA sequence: TGTGCCAGCAGTGGTTTAGAATACAATGAGCAGTTCTTC. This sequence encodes CASSGLEYNEQFF.

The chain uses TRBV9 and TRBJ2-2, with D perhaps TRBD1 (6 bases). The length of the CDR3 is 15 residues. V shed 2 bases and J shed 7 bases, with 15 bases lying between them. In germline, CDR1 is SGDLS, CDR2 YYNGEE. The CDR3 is CASSVGDTTGGELFF. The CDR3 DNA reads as TGTGCCAGCAGCGTTGGGGACACCACTGGCGGGGAGCTGTTTTTT.